These 18 T cell receptor beta chains came from one sample sequenced in a study of blood T cell repertoires in COVID-19. Produced via immunoSEQ multiplex PCR; TCRdb's table is partial and in-frame only. Of 200,000 to 250,000 clones in the sample, approximately 83% were seen once. The sequencing sample was made of PBMCs or T cells enriched from blood (not recorded which). These receptors were taken from a middle-aged woman with acute COVID-19.

This chain links TRBV3-1 (or the pseudogene TRBV3-2) with TRBJ1-2; D is perhaps TRBD1 (6 bases). This CDR3 contains 13 residues. V was trimmed by 1 base and J by 7 bases, leaving 10 bases between them. Germline CDR1 is LGHDT and CDR2 is YNNKEL (reference sequence). Written as DNA, the CDR3 is TGTGCCAGCAGCCAAGTACAGGGAAGTGGCTACACCTTC. This encodes CASSQVQGSGYTF.

The chain has TRBV5-8 and TRBJ1-2, with D hard to call. Germline CDR1 SGHTS, CDR2 YDEGEE. Trimming shortened V by 3 bases and J by 8 bases, and 14 bases separated the two germline ends. This CDR3 spans 13 amino acids. CDR3 in DNA: TGTGCCAGCAGCTCAAACGACGGAGGGGGCTACACCTTC. The encoded protein is CASSSNDGGGYTF.

The chain joins TRBV24-1 to TRBJ1-3; D might be TRBD1 (6 bases). V gave up 1 base and J gave up 4 bases, with 13 bases separating them. The CDR3 is 16 amino acids. Germline V gives CDR1 KGHDR, CDR2 SFDVKD. The CDR3 sequence is CATSDLRGTSGNTIYF. The CDR3 DNA sequence: TGTGCCACCAGTGATTTAAGGGGGACGTCCGGAAACACCATATATTTT.

The chain carries TRBV5-6 and TRBJ1-6; 9 nucleotides align to TRBD1. V lost 4 bases and J lost 7; bases outside the gene matches: 3. Germline V CDR1 and CDR2: SGHDT, YYEEEE. This CDR3 is built from 14 residues. The CDR3 region has the DNA TGTGCCAGCAGCACGGGACAGGGAAATTCACCCCTCCACTTT. As protein: CASSTGQGNSPLHF.

V and J are TRBV9 and TRBJ2-1; maybe TRBD1 (6 bases). The CDR3 loop spans 15 amino acids. Looked up from germline, CDR1 is SGDLS and CDR2 is YYNGEE. Trimming pared 0 bases from V and 2 bases from J, leaving 9 bases between. The CDR3 sequence: CASSVGTVTYNEQFF. The CDR3 bases are TGTGCCAGCAGCGTAGGGACAGTCACCTACAATGAGCAGTTCTTC.

The chain joins TRBV29-1 to TRBJ2-3; the match to TRBD1 covers 8 bases. This CDR3 has 13 amino acids. Germline V gives CDR1 SQVTM, CDR2 ANQGSEA. CDR3 DNA sequence: TGCAGTGCTGGACAGGGAAGTCCAGATACGCAGTATTTT. It is translated as CSAGQGSPDTQYF.

This clone was seen only a few times. The chain has TRBV16 and TRBJ1-6, with 10 nucleotides matching TRBD1. The CDR3 runs to 16 residues. V was pared by 1 base and J by 8 bases, with 5 bases of the junction left unmatched. Germline V gene lookup returns CDR1 KGHSY and CDR2 FQNENV. CDR3: CASSQFGTGEYSPLHF. The CDR3 DNA sequence: TGTGCCAGCAGCCAATTCGGGACAGGGGAATATTCACCCCTCCACTTT.

The gene calls are TRBV10-3 and TRBJ1-6; a possible D gene is TRBD1 (6 bases). The CDR3 contains 15 residues. V was shortened by 6 bases and J by 3 bases, with 12 bases between the two germline ends. CDR1 ENHRY and CDR2 SYGVKD come from the germline V gene. In DNA, the CDR3 is TGTGCCATCAGATCGGCAGGGGACTATAATTCACCCCTCCACTTT. Its translation: CAIRSAGDYNSPLHF.

V and J are TRBV11-2 and TRBJ2-5, with D possibly being TRBD1 (5 bases). The V gene's germline CDR1 is SGHAT and CDR2 FQNNGV. The CDR3 consists of 11 residues. CDR3 sequence (DNA): TGTGCAGGGCTCCAGGGAGAGACCCAGTACTTC. This gives the protein CAGLQGETQYF. The variable domain in full, with the rest retrieved from reference TRBV11-2 and TRBJ2-5, is EAGVAQSPRYKIIEKRQSVAFWCNPISGHATLYWYQQILGQGPKLLIQFQNNGVVDDSQLPKDRFSAERLKGVDSTLKIQPAKLEDSAVYLCAGLQGETQYFGPGTRLLVL.

The CDR3 region is CASSAGLQLLPGEQFF. DNA of the CDR3: TGTGCCAGCAGCGCGGGACTTCAGCTCCTCCCAGGTGAGCAGTTCTTC. The V call is TRBV11-2, the J call TRBJ2-1, with D possibly matching TRBD2 (6 bases). The CDR3 has 16 residues. Germline CDR1 reads SGHAT; CDR2 reads FQNNGV. V shed 5 bases and J shed 9 bases, with 23 bases lying between them.

J is TRBJ2-1 and V is TRBV5-1; TRBD2 aligns across 10 bases. The CDR3 spans 16 residues. CDR1 SGHRS and CDR2 YFSETQ come from the germline V gene. The junction had 11 bases not matched to a gene; V was cut back by 4 bases and J by 7 bases. Written as DNA, the CDR3 is TGCGCCAGCAGCCAATATACCGGGACTAGCGCAAATGAGCAGTTCTTC. Its translation is CASSQYTGTSANEQFF.

This clone was detected a few times. This rearrangement joins TRBV6-5 to TRBJ1-2, with a tentative D call TRBD1 (5 bases). Germline V gene sequence: CDR1 MNHEY, CDR2 SVGAGI. The CDR3 sequence is 11 residues long. With 2 bases removed from V and 8 bases from J, the gap between germline ends came to 6 bases. CDR3 nucleotide sequence: TGTGCCAGCAGTTACGGGGGGGGCTACACCTTC. This codes for CASSYGGGYTF.

This clone was detected only once. The rearrangement links TRBV27 to TRBJ2-2; 7 bases fit TRBD1. The CDR3 consists of 15 residues. V trimming: 7 bases; J trimming: 4 bases; junction bases outside the gene matches: 9. Germline V lookup: CDR1 MNHEY, CDR2 SMNVEV (reference sequence). The CDR3 region is CASKIGTVGTGELFF. CDR3 DNA sequence: TGTGCCAGCAAAATCGGGACAGTGGGCACCGGGGAGCTGTTTTTT.

The chain recombines TRBV7-9 with TRBJ2-7, with 11 bases fitting TRBD1. The trim removed 0 bases at V and 1 base at J, leaving 2 bases unmatched. CDR3 length: 16 residues. Germline loops: CDR1 SEHNR, CDR2 FQNEAQ (reference sequence). For the CDR3, the DNA is TGTGCCAGCAGCTTAGCAGGGGACAGGGGGTCCTACGAGCAGTACTTC. It is translated as CASSLAGDRGSYEQYF.

For the CDR3, the DNA is TGTGCCAGCAGCCCAGGACAGCCGATGTATGGAAACACCATATATTTT. Protein sequence: CASSPGQPMYGNTIYF. The rearrangement links TRBV3-1 (or the pseudogene TRBV3-2) to TRBJ1-3, with D tentatively TRBD1 (6 bases). The CDR3 covers 16 residues. The germline CDR1 and CDR2 sequences are LGHDT and YNNKEL (reference sequence). V was pared by 4 bases and J by 3 bases, with 16 bases between.

This chain joins TRBV24-1 and TRBJ2-3, with 9 bases matching TRBD1. The germline CDR1 and CDR2 sequences are KGHDR and SFDVKD. With 6 bases clipped from V and 5 bases from J, the junction kept 2 bases outside the gene matches. The CDR3 loop spans 13 amino acids. Written as DNA, the CDR3 is TGTGCCACCAGTCGACAGGGGGGAGATACGCAGTATTTT. Protein sequence: CATSRQGGDTQYF.

The genes are TRBV2 and TRBJ2-7, with 8 bases fitting TRBD2. The germline gives CDR1 SNHLY, CDR2 FYNNEI. V shed 6 bases and J 3 bases; nucleotides not matched to a gene: 10. This CDR3 is 15 amino acids long. CDR3 nucleotide sequence: TGTGCCAGCAGCGTGAGCCCCGGGGGGGGCTACGAGCAGTACTTC. This sequence encodes CASSVSPGGGYEQYF.

V is TRBV27 and J is TRBJ2-2; tentative D call: TRBD1 (6 bases). CDR1 MNHEY and CDR2 SMNVEV come from the germline V gene (reference sequence). The CDR3 loop spans 14 amino acids. The V and J ends lost 7 bases and 3 bases respectively, with 12 bases between them. CDR3 region: CASTNRVDTGELFF. Written as DNA, the CDR3 is TGTGCCAGCACTAACAGGGTGGACACCGGGGAGCTGTTTTTT.